These 10 T cell receptor beta chains were all obtained from the same sample, sequenced in a study of cytomegalovirus exposure and HLA in healthy donors. PCR primers comprised 60 Vbeta and 13 Jbeta primers. The data were produced by immunoSEQ multiplex PCR, yet TCRdb's version contains in-frame clones alone and is incomplete. The sample has roughly 280,000 clones; just over 70% are singletons. The sequenced sample was PBMCs. These receptors originate from a female donor in good health and CMV-seronegative.

This chain links TRBV5-1 with TRBJ2-3, with 12 positions matching TRBD2. J gave up 3 bases and V 3 bases, and 5 bases lay outside the gene matches. The CDR3 runs 16 residues. From germline, CDR1 is SGHRS and CDR2 YFSETQ. The CDR3 DNA is TGCGCCAGCAGCTCCTATCTAGCGGGAGGGACAGATACGCAGTATTTT. Translated, it gives CASSSYLAGGTDTQYF.

This clone has just a few counts. This chain links TRBV28 with TRBJ2-1, with D possibly matching TRBD2 (6 bases). This CDR3 region has 19 residues. V was trimmed by 3 bases and J by 0 bases, leaving 21 bases between them. Germline V CDR1 and CDR2: MDHEN, SYDVKM. The CDR3 protein is CASSFFWGLDLSSYNEQFF. Here the CDR3 DNA reads TGTGCCAGCAGTTTCTTTTGGGGACTGGATTTAAGCTCCTACAATGAGCAGTTCTTC.

This sequence joins TRBV5-1 and TRBJ2-5; maybe TRBD1 (6 bases). CDR3 length equals 14 residues. CDR1 and CDR2 from the germline V gene are SGHRS and YFSETQ. Trimming left V 4 bases short and J 7 bases short, with 17 bases between. The CDR3 reads CASSQDQGPGTQYF. The CDR3 DNA reads as TGCGCCAGCAGCCAGGATCAGGGGCCGGGGACCCAGTACTTC. Full variable domain (missing parts from reference TRBV5-1 and TRBJ2-5): KAGVTQTPRYLIKTRGQQVTLSCSPISGHRSVSWYQQTPGQGLQFLFEYFSETQRNKGNFPGRFSGRQFSNSRSEMNVSTLELGDSALYLCASSQDQGPGTQYFGPGTRLLVL.

This clone was counted a few times. The rearrangement joins TRBV13 to TRBJ1-2, with 11 bases that match TRBD1. The CDR3 runs to 14 residues. CDR1 and CDR2 from the germline V gene are PRHDT and FYEKMQ (reference sequence). Unmatched junction bases numbered 4, after V lost 5 bases and J lost 5 bases. CDR3 DNA sequence: TGTGCCAGCAGCCTGGACAGGGGGCGTTATGGCTACACCTTC. Its protein product is CASSLDRGRYGYTF.

This chain links TRBV5-1 with TRBJ2-7; D unresolved. The CDR3 has 15 residues. Germline V gene sequence: CDR1 SGHRS, CDR2 YFSETQ. V shed 0 bases and J shed 0 bases, with 10 bases lying between them. The CDR3 nucleotides are TGCGCCAGCAGCTTGGGATTATTGAGCTCCTACGAGCAGTACTTC. This encodes CASSLGLLSSYEQYF. The whole variable domain, filled in from reference TRBV5-1 and TRBJ2-7, reads KAGVTQTPRYLIKTRGQQVTLSCSPISGHRSVSWYQQTPGQGLQFLFEYFSETQRNKGNFPGRFSGRQFSNSRSEMNVSTLELGDSALYLCASSLGLLSSYEQYFGPGTRLTVT.

The V gene is TRBV29-1, the J gene TRBJ2-7; TRBD2 is a possible D gene (6 bases). Germline assignment: CDR1 SQVTM and CDR2 ANQGSEA. This CDR3 region has 12 residues. Trimming removed 6 bases at V and 5 bases at J, with 14 bases between. CDR3 DNA: TGCAGCGTCGCCGGACGGGGGAACGAGCAGTACTTC. Translated: CSVAGRGNEQYF.

This clone was seen a handful of times. This chain links TRBV9 with TRBJ2-5, with 7 bases lining up with TRBD2. V lost 0 bases, J lost 5 bases, and 10 bases stayed unmatched. The germline gives CDR1 SGDLS, CDR2 YYNGEE. This CDR3 is built from 16 residues. CDR3 protein: CASSVEVGGPSETQYF. The CDR3 DNA follows: TGTGCCAGCAGCGTAGAGGTGGGAGGGCCCTCGGAGACCCAGTACTTC.

This chain uses TRBV9 with TRBJ2-5; 7 bases line up with TRBD1. With 5 bases clipped from V and 2 bases from J, the junction kept 3 bases outside the gene matches. This CDR3 is 13 amino acids long. Germline CDR1 and CDR2: SGDLS and YYNGEE. For the CDR3, the DNA is TGTGCCAGCAGAAGGGACAGACAAGAGACCCAGTACTTC. The encoded protein is CASRRDRQETQYF.

The CDR3 DNA is TGTGCCAGCTCACCGCTATACCAAGAGACCCAGTACTTC. Its translation: CASSPLYQETQYF. The V call is TRBV18, the J call TRBJ2-5; D is ambiguous. The V gene lost 3 bases and the J gene lost 0 bases, with 5 bases spanning the gap. Germline V CDR1 and CDR2: KGHSH, LQKENI. The CDR3 sequence is 13 residues long.

The chain carries TRBV10-3 and TRBJ2-1; the D gene is possibly TRBD1 (5 bases). The CDR3 totals 16 residues. The ends were cut back, 6 bases at V and 4 bases at J, with 19 bases in the middle. Germline CDR1 and CDR2: ENHRY and SYGVKD. In DNA, the CDR3 is TGTGCCATCAGCCAATTATTAAGGGGCCTTTACAATGAGCAGTTCTTC. The encoded protein is CAISQLLRGLYNEQFF.